The clone carrying this T cell receptor (beta chain) has at least ten counts. The antigen is not known. Bulk TCR libraries were made with methods that had been previously described and with listed TCR primers. From the PCR reads, TCRdb called clonotypes with MiXCR, one entry per CDR3 protein. The sample lists over 600,000 distinct CDR3 sequences, about 20% occurring once. Germline V gene data show CDR1 as LGHNA and CDR2 as YSLEER. CDR3 length: 15 amino acids. Trimming took off 0 bases at V and 4 bases at J, with 12 bases between the two ends. The data belong to a study of molecular identifiers for immune sequencing clone quantification. The overall study: Four of five splits of RNA from around 18,000 or 91,000 naive CD8 cells were sequenced in replicates.

Study-level points and caveats: Clones that had above 20 RNA copies took up over 99% of effector molecules but under 1% in naive cells.

CD8+CD4-CCR7+CD45RA+ cells were sorted as naive CD8 T cells. The specimen was naive CD8+ T cells from blood, with Jurkat cell RNA spiked in. The subset here: FACS-sorted CD8+CD4-CCR7+CD45RA+ naive T cells. The rearrangement links TRBV4-3 to TRBJ1-2; D is undetermined. The TCR sequence derives from a human donor in good health. Some libraries in this study had Jurkat cell RNA spiked in. The CDR3 sequence: CASSQDWSGGYGYTF. Here the CDR3 DNA reads TGCGCCAGCAGCCAAGATTGGTCAGGAGGCTATGGCTACACCTTC.